Below are 11 T cell receptor beta chains sequenced from a single sample in a study of tumor and adjacent non-tumor tissue in lung cancer (dated by TCRdb to the late 2010s). RNA was isolated from bulk, unsorted tissue, and RNA quality was assessed with a NanoDrop ND-1000 and an Agilent 2100. Library preparation used multiplex PCR. TCRdb lists the instrument as Illumina HiSeq 2500. Following protocols modified from ARM-PCR, the researchers constructed TCRbeta libraries through three rounds of nested PCR with primers (Table S4). TCRdb passed the public sequencing reads through fastp at Q25 and MiXCR, retaining productive beta sequences. Identical CDR3 protein sequences are pooled into one entry, listed with their most common genes and DNA. This sample is represented by 120,000 or so distinct CDR3 sequences; nearly 85% of them were singletons. The ten largest clonotypes hold 22% of the sample. The specimen was lung tumor tissue. The receptor set was obtained from a man between 65 and 85 years old with non-small cell lung cancer.

The CDR3 region has the DNA TGCGCCAGCAGCCAAGATCCAAGGATTGCGCCTTCCACCGGCTATGGCTACACCTTC. This encodes CASSQDPRIAPSTGYGYTF. V gene TRBV4-1 combines with J gene TRBJ1-2, with D unclear. Germline V gives CDR1 MGHRA, CDR2 YSYEKL. V shed 0 bases and J shed 4 bases, with 24 bases lying between them. The CDR3 is 19 residues long.

Note on this clonotype: Its ends do not fully match the called genes, so a read error is possible. CDR3 DNA: TGTGCCAGCAGGTCCAATACGGGACTAGCGGGAGCAGATGCGCAGTATTTT. Translating it yields CASRSNTGLAGADAQYF. The chain is built from TRBV6-6 and TRBJ2-3, with 14 positions matching TRBD2. There are 17 residues in the CDR3. Germline loops: CDR1 MNHNY, CDR2 SVGAGI (reference sequence).

Of note for this clonotype: This may come from a read error, since a much larger clone is one base off. The CDR3 nucleotides are TGTGCCTGCAGTTTACACAGGGGTCGACCTTACACCGGGGAGCTGTTTTTT. Translated: CACSLHRGRPYTGELFF. The V and J genes are TRBV28 and TRBJ2-2; 7 nucleotides align to TRBD1. CDR3 length: 17 amino acids. CDR1 is MDHEN and CDR2 is SYDVKM in the germline V gene.

The rearrangement uses TRBV10-2 and TRBJ2-1; possibly TRBD1 or TRBD2 for D (5 bases each). Trimming pared 8 bases from V and 8 bases from J, leaving 22 bases between. This CDR3 is built from 15 residues. CDR1 and CDR2 (germline): WSHSY, SAAADI. Here the CDR3 DNA reads TGCGCCAGCTGGTTCCCGGGACCCTCATCTCATGAGCAGTTCTTC. Its translation: CASWFPGPSSHEQFF.

This clonotype was counted once. Its ends do not fully match the called genes, so a read error is possible. The chain joins TRBV5-4 to TRBJ2-3, with a possible D match to TRBD2 (6 bases). Germline V CDR1 and CDR2: SGHNT, YYREEE (reference sequence). The CDR3 has 16 residues. The CDR3 coding sequence is TGTGCCAGCAGCTTGATTGCGGGAAGGGGCACAGATACGCAGTATTTC. Translated: CASSLIAGRGTDTQYF.

This clonotype was counted between two and nine times. This is likely a read error, given that the CDR3 carries no conserved phenylalanine or tryptophan at its end. The CDR3 loop is CASSPRAGRGPHEQFV. As DNA, the CDR3 is TGTGCCAGCAGTCCCCGGGCGGGACGGGGGCCACATGAGCAGTTCGTC. The rearrangement links TRBV11-1 to TRBJ2-1; perhaps D is TRBD1 or TRBD2 (6 bases each). V was shortened by 6 bases and J by 8 bases, with 23 bases between the two germline ends. The CDR3 is made up of 16 amino acids. The germline CDR1 and CDR2 sequences are SGHAT and FQDESV (reference sequence).

Comments on this clonotype: Sequence at one end of the junction differs from germline and may be a read error. The chain joins TRBV6-1 to TRBJ1-6; D is unclear. The germline V gene encodes CDR1 MNHNS and CDR2 SASEGT. This CDR3 spans 15 amino acids. The CDR3 sequence: CASSELAYSNSPLHF. CDR3 nucleotide sequence: TGTGCCAGCAGTGAACTCGCCTACAGTAATTCACCCCTTCACTTT.

Concerning this clonotype: One end of the junction does not line up with germline, which may come from a read error. The V and J genes are TRBV12-3 or TRBV12-4 and TRBJ1-1, with 7 bases that match TRBD1. CDR3 length: 14 amino acids. CDR3: CASNYQTGLTEPFF. CDR3 in DNA: TGTGCCAGCAACTATCAGACAGGGCTAACTGAACCTTTCTTT.

Worth noting for this clonotype: One end of the junction does not line up with germline, which may come from a read error. The chain is built from TRBV6-1 and TRBJ1-4, with 9 positions matching TRBD1. Germline V gives CDR1 MNHNS, CDR2 SASEGT. The CDR3 extends over 14 amino acids. Here the CDR3 reads CANSVGQGNKKLFF. CDR3 nucleotide sequence: TGTGCCAACAGTGTAGGACAGGGGAATAAAAAACTGTTTTTT.

A word on this clonotype: An end of the junction differs from the germline gene, which may be a read error. V is TRBV10-3 and J is TRBJ2-1; the D gene is possibly TRBD2 (5 bases). Per the germline V gene, CDR1 is ENHRY and CDR2 is SYGVKD. The CDR3 length is 16 residues. CDR3 protein: CAISLNYVRAYNEQFF. The CDR3 nucleotides read TGTGCCATCAGTCTCAATTACGTGAGGGCCTACAACGAGCAGTTCTTC.

Details on this clonotype: Germline and junction disagree at one end, which may indicate a read error. V usage is TRBV29-1 and J usage is TRBJ2-1; D is perhaps TRBD1 or TRBD2 (5 bases each). Germline CDR1 reads SQVTM; CDR2 reads ANQGSEA. The CDR3 runs to 16 residues. CDR3 region: CSVELYDNGVDNVQFF. The CDR3 DNA follows: TGCAGTGTTGAACTCTATGACAACGGGGTGGACAATGTGCAATTCTTC.